The entry below gives a single TCR beta chain sequence along with its context. Sequencing was performed with immunoSEQ multiplex PCR; in TCRdb, only in-frame clones are kept and a portion is missing. Of under 50,000 clones in the sample, around 92% are singletons; the top ten hold roughly 29%. The source of the sample is a study of T cell changes during pregnancy in multiple sclerosis. The germline CDR1 and CDR2 sequences are SGDLS and YYNGEE. The CDR3 length is 16 residues. V was cut by 4 bases and J by 3 bases, with 19 bases left in between. The rearrangement joins TRBV9 to TRBJ1-2; D not certain. The sequence came from a female donor with multiple sclerosis, enrolled in a pregnancy study. Sequences were derived from CD8+ T cells from peripheral blood mononuclear cells, sampled before pregnancy. In nucleotides, the CDR3 is TGTGCCAGCAGCCCCGAGGGAGGGAGTGGATACTATGGCTACACCTTC. Protein product: CASSPEGGSGYYGYTF.